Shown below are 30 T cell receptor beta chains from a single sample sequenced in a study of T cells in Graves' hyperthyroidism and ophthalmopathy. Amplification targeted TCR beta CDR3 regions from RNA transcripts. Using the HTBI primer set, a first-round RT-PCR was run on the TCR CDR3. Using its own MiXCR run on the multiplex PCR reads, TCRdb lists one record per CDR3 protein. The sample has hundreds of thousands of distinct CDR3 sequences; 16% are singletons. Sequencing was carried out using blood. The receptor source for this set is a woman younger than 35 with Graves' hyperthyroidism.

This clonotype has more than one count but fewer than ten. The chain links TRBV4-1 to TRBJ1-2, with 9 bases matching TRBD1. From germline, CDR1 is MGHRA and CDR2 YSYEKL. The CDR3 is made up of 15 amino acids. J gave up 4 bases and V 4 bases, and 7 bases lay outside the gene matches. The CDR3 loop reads CASSRGQGEAYGYTF. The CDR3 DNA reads TGCGCCAGCAGCCGGGGACAGGGCGAAGCCTATGGCTACACCTTC.

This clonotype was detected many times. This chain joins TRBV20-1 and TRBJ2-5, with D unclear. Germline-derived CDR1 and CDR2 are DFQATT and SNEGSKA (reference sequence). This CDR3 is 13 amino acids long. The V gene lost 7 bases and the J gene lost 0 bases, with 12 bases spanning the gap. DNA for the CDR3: TGCAGTGGAGGATACGAGTACCAAGAGACCCAGTACTTC. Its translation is CSGGYEYQETQYF.

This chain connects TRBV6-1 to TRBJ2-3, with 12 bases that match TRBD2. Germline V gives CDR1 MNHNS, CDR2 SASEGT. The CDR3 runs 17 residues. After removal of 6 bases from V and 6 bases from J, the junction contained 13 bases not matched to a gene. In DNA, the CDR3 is TGTGCCAGCAGACCGAGTGGGGGACTAGCGGGTTTGGATACGCAGTATTTT. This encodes CASRPSGGLAGLDTQYF.

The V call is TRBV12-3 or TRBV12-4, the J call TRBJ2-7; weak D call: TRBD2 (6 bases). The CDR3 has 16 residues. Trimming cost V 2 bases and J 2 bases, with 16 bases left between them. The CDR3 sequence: CASSLILRRGPYEQYF. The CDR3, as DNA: TGTGCCAGCAGTTTAATATTGAGGCGGGGCCCCTACGAGCAGTACTTC.

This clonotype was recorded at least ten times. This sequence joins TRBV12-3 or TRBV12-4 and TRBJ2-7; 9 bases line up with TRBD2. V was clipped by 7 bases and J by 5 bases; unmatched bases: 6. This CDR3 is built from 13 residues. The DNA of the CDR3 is TGTGCCAGCAACCCTAGCGGGGACGACGAGCAGTACTTC. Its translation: CASNPSGDDEQYF.

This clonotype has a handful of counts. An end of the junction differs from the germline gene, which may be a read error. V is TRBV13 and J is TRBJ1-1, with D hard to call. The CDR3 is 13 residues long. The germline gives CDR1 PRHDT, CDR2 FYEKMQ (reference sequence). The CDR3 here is CASSLVGVWIGLF. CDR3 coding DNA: TGTGCCAGCAGCTTAGTAGGAGTCTGGATAGGGCTCTTT.

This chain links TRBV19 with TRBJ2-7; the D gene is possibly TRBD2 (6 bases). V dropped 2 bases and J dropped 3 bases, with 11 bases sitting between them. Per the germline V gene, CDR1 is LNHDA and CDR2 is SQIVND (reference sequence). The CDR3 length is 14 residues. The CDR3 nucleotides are TGTGCCAGTAGTATACAGGGAGGCCTCTACGAGCAGTACTTC. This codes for CASSIQGGLYEQYF.

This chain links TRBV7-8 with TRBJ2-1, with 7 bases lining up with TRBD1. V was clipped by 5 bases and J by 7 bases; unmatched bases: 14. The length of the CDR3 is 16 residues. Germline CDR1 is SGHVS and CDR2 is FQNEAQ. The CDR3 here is CASSPLSGTEINEQFF. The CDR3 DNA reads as TGTGCCAGCAGCCCATTATCCGGGACAGAAATTAATGAGCAGTTCTTC.

Here the CDR3 reads CASSLGRALNEKLFF. The DNA of the CDR3 is TGTGCCAGCAGCTTAGGCCGGGCCCTTAATGAAAAACTGTTTTTT. The V gene is TRBV7-9, the J gene TRBJ1-4; D is ambiguous. Trimming pared 1 base from V and 4 bases from J, leaving 10 bases between. This CDR3 has 15 residues. Germline assignment: CDR1 SEHNR and CDR2 FQNEAQ (reference sequence).

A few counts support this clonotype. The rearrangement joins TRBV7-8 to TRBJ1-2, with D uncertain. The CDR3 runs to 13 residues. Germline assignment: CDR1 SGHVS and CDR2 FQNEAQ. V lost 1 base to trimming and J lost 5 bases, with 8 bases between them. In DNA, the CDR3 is TGTGCCAGCAGCTTAGGGACCAAGTATGGCTACACCTTC. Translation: CASSLGTKYGYTF.

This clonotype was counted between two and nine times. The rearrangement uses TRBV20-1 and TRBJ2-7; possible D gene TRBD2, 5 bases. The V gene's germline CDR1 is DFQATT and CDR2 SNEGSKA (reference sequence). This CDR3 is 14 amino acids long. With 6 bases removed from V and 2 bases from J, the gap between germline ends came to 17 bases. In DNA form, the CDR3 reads TGCAGTGCGCCCATGGTGGACGGGGCCTACGAGCAGTACTTC. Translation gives CSAPMVDGAYEQYF.

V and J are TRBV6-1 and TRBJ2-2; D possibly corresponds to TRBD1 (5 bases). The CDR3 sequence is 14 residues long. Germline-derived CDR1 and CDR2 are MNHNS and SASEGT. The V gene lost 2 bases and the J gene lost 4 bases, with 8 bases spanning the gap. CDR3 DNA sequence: TGTGCCAGCAGTGAACCAGGGTCCACCGGGGAGCTGTTTTTT. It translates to CASSEPGSTGELFF.

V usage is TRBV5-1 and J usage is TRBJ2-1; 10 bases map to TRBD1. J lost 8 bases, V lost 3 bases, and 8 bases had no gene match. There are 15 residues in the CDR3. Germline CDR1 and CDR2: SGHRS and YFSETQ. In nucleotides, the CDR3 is TGCGCCAGCAGCTCCGGGACAGGGGTTTTGGATGAGCAGTTCTTC. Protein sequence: CASSSGTGVLDEQFF.

The CDR3 DNA reads as TGCGCCAGCAGCATGACTAGCGGGAACCACAATGAGCAGTTCTTC. It specifies CASSMTSGNHNEQFF. The V and J genes are TRBV5-1 and TRBJ2-1; 11 nucleotides agree with TRBD2. The CDR3 is 15 amino acids. Germline CDR1 is SGHRS and CDR2 is YFSETQ. V lost 4 bases and J lost 5; bases outside the gene matches: 5.

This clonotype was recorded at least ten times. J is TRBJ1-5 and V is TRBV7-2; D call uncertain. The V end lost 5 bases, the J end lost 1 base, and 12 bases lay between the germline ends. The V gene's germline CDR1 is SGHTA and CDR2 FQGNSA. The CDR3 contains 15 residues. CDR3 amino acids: CASSPGGGSNQPQHF. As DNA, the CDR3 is TGTGCCAGCAGCCCAGGTGGCGGAAGCAATCAGCCCCAGCATTTT.

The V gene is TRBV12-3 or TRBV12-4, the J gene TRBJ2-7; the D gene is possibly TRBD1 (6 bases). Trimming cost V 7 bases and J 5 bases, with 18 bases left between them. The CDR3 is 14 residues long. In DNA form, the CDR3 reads TGTGCCAGCAACCCTACAGGGTCGCGGGACGAGCAGTACTTC. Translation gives CASNPTGSRDEQYF.

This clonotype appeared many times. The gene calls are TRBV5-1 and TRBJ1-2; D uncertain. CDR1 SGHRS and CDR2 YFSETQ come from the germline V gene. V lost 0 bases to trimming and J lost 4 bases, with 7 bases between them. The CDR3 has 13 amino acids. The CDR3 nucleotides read TGCGCCAGCAGCTTGGCGGGCAGCTATGGCTACACCTTC. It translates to CASSLAGSYGYTF.

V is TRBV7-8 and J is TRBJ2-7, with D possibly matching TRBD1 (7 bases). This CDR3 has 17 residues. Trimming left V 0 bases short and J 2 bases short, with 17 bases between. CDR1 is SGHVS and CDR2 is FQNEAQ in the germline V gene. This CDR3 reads CASSLARDRELTYEQYF. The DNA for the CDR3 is TGTGCCAGCAGCTTAGCGCGGGACAGAGAGCTTACCTACGAGCAGTACTTC.

DNA for the CDR3: TGTGCCTGGAGTTTCTCGACCGAGTCGGGTCAGCCCCAGCATTTT. Its protein product is CAWSFSTESGQPQHF. This chain connects TRBV30 to TRBJ1-5, with D hard to call. Germline-derived CDR1 and CDR2 are GTSNPN and SVGIG (reference sequence). Trimming removed 2 bases from V and 6 bases from J, with 17 bases in between. The CDR3 sequence is 15 residues long. Together with reference TRBV30 and TRBJ1-5, the CDR3 gives the full variable domain: SQTIHQWPATLVQPVGSPLSLECTVEGTSNPNLYWYRQAAGRGLQLLFYSVGIGQISSEVPQNLSASRPQDRQFILSSKKLLLSDSGFYLCAWSFSTESGQPQHFGDGTRLSIL.

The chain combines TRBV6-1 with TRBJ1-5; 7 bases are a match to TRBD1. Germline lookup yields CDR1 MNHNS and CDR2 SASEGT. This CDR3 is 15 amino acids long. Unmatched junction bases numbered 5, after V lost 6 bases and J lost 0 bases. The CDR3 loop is CASSADRNSNQPQHF. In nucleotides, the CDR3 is TGTGCCAGCAGCGCGGACAGGAATAGCAATCAGCCCCAGCATTTT.

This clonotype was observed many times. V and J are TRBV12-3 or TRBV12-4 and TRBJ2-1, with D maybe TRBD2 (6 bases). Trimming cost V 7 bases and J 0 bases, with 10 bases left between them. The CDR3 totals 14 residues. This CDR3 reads CASTSGLSYNEQFF. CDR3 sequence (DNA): TGTGCCAGCACTTCGGGACTCTCCTACAATGAGCAGTTCTTC.

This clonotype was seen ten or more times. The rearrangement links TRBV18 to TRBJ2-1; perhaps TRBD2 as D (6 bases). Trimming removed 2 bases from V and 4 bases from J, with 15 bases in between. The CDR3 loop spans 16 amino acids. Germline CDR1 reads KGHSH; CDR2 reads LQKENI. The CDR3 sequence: CASSPGGSEVYNEQFF. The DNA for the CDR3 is TGTGCCAGCTCACCAGGGGGGAGCGAGGTGTACAATGAGCAGTTCTTC.

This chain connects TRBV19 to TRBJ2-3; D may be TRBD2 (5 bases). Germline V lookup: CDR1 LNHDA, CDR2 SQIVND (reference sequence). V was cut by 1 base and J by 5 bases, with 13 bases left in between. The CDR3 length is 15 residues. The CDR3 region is CASSIGRASGDTQYF. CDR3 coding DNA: TGTGCCAGTAGTATAGGGCGGGCGTCCGGAGATACGCAGTATTTT.

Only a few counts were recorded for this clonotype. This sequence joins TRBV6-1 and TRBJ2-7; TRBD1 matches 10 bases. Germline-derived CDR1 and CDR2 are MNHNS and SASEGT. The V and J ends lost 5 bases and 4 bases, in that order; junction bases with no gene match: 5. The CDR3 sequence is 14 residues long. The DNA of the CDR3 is TGTGCCAGCAGTACCTGGGACAGGGGTTACGAGCAGTACTTC. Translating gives CASSTWDRGYEQYF.

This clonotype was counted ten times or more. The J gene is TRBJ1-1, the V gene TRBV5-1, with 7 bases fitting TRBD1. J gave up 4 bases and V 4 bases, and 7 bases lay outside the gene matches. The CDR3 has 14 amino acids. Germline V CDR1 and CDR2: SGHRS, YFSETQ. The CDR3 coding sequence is TGCGCCAGCAGCGAGACAGGGTTCGGCACTGAAGCTTTCTTT. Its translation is CASSETGFGTEAFF.

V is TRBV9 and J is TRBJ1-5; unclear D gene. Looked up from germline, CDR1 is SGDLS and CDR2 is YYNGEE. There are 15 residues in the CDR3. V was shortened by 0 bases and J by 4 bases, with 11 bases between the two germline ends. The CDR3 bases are TGTGCCAGCAGCGTAGATGGGCATCTTAATCAGCCCCAGCATTTT. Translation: CASSVDGHLNQPQHF.

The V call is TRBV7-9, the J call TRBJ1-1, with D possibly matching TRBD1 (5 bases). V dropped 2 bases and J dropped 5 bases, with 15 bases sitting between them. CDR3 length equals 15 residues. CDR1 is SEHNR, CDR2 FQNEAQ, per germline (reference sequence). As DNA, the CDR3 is TGTGCCAGCAGCTTAAGGGGAACCGGAGGAACTGAAGCTTTCTTT. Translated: CASSLRGTGGTEAFF.

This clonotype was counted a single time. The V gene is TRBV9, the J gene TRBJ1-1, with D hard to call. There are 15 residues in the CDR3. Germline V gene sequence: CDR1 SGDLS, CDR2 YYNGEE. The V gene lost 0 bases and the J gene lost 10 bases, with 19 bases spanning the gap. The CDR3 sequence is CASSVDGLGSAGAFF. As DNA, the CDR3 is TGTGCCAGCAGCGTAGACGGACTTGGGTCAGCTGGAGCTTTCTTT.

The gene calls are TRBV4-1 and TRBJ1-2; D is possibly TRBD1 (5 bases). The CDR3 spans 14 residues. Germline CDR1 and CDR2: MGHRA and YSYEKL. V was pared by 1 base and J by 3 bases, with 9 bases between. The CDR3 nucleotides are TGCGCCAGCAGCCAAGGACGGGGGGACTATGGCTACACCTTC. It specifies CASSQGRGDYGYTF.

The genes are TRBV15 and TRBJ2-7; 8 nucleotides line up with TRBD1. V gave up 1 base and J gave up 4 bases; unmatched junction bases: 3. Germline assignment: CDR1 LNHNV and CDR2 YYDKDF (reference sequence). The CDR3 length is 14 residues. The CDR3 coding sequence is TGTGCCACCAGCAGAGTGGGACAGGAGTACGAGCAGTACTTC. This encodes CATSRVGQEYEQYF.